This TCR beta chain is drawn from a study of T cell repertoires in cytomegalovirus infection (dated by TCRdb to between 2018 and 2021). Regarding the complete study: Peptide stimulations targeted recently identified HLA-C-restricted CMV epitopes, whose presentation resists viral immunomodulation, together with well-studied HLA-B-restricted epitopes. The HLA type of each donor mattered for the analysis, because public TCR beta signatures pointed to carriage of CMV infection along with the matching HLA type.

The treatment or condition tag for this specimen amounts to: in vitro stimulation with specific CMV peptide epitopes to enrich CMV-specific T cells. What the authors observed across the whole study: The ex vivo response was dominated by HLA-C-restricted CMV-specific TCR beta clonotypes, which also provided the single most frequent clonotype in two of eight donors. In both this cohort and an independent cohort of several hundred donors, the cumulative frequency of public TCR beta family members distinguished carriers of CMV infection plus the relevant HLA type.

This clonotype has ten or more counts. It lacks a known antigen. Per-nucleotide qualities are absent, and no much larger clonotype sits a single base away. Including the terminal cysteine and phenylalanine, the CDR3 comprises 16 residues. Only the CDR3 DNA stays, 48 bases, in frame from base 1. V is reduced by 7 bases and J by 9 bases, leaving a spacing of 25 bases between them. Taken from the germline V gene, the CDR1 and CDR2 loops are MNHNS and SASEGT. Sequencing relied on an Illumina HiSeq 1500. TCRdb handled the public reads itself, with Q25 trimming in fastp and clone calling in MiXCR, and kept productive beta chains. Each record represents a unique CDR3 protein, reported with the most common genes and DNA among its rows. Within this sample are some 940,000 distinct CDR3 sequences, with around 29% of them counted one time only. Around 15% of the sample belongs to the ten largest clones.

The receptor's source is a human donor in good health (CMV status not recorded). Some clones in this sample may be carry-over from other donors' samples. The material was cultured CD8+ T cells from PBMCs, obtained from culture after CMV antigen stimulation. The chain is made from TRBV6-1 and TRBJ2-1, and perhaps TRBD2 as D gene, on 7 matching bases. The nucleotides read TGTGCCAGCACAAGGGGAGGGGGGGGCCTGACGGGTGAGCAGTTCTTC. Its product reads: CASTRGGGGLTGEQFF.